This TCR beta chain was sequenced for a study of blood T cells in healthy people across ages. Background on the study: When template switching was applied, about one barcoded beta molecule was captured per two T cells. The study's findings and limits: A greater number of naive CD4+ cells and higher diversity distinguished long-lived donors from aged donors.

The CDR3 runs 13 residues. CDR1 and CDR2 from the germline V gene are SQVTM and ANQGSEA. V was cut by 4 bases and J by 2 bases, with 9 bases left in between. A second PCR, run for about 6 to 12 cycles, used a sample-barcoded 5' primer plus a J-beta primer mix. TCRdb re-called the 5' RACE reads with MiXCR, one entry per CDR3 protein. In the table there are under 1,100,000 distinct CDR3 sequences, under 30% of which are singletons. As concerns this clonotype: Antigen: not known.

These same data were also listed under a study on T cells of mothers and their children. That report notes: At a rate of approximately 1.5 ug per 15 ul, cDNA synthesis received all of the extracted RNA. Within related and unrelated pairs, thymic selection shapes TCR recombination output in a similar way.

Specimen: blood. The rearrangement links TRBV29-1 to TRBJ2-1; D gene ambiguous. The receptor comes from a girl aged 2-15 years in good health. The DNA of the CDR3 is TGCAGCGTTGTCTCACTAACCTACAATGAGCAGTTCTTC. Translated: CSVVSLTYNEQFF.